These 12 T cell receptor beta chains came from one sample sequenced in a study. TCRdb independently ran MiXCR on the RT-PCR reads; one entry per CDR3 protein. The sample includes about 700,000 distinct CDR3 sequences, approximately 15% of them seen just once. Specimen: memory CD4+ T cells from blood. These receptors came from a female donor in good health, serving as a healthy control.

This clonotype showed up just a few times. This chain links TRBV20-1 with TRBJ1-2; the match to TRBD1 covers 9 bases. The CDR3 loop spans 12 amino acids. The J segment lost 7 bases and the V segment lost 5 bases, leaving 5 bases of the junction unmatched. Germline CDR1 is DFQATT and CDR2 is SNEGSKA (reference sequence). In DNA form, the CDR3 reads TGCAGTGCTGGGACAGGGTTGGGTGGCTACACCTTC. It codes for CSAGTGLGGYTF.

The chain combines TRBV6-6 with TRBJ2-3; 7 bases map to TRBD1. The CDR3 has 15 residues. The germline gives CDR1 MNHNY, CDR2 SVGAGI (reference sequence). Trimming removed 6 bases from V and 2 bases from J; junction bases left unmatched: 8. CDR3 sequence (DNA): TGTGCCAGCAGGCCGGGACAGACGTACACAGATACGCAGTATTTT. This sequence encodes CASRPGQTYTDTQYF.

There are a few counts of this clonotype. The chain carries TRBV6-2 or TRBV6-3 and TRBJ2-2; the match to TRBD1 covers 10 bases. The length of the CDR3 is 18 residues. CDR1 is MNHEY and CDR2 is SVGEGT in the germline V gene. V lost 7 bases to trimming and J lost 5 bases; unmatched junction nucleotides: 16. The CDR3 DNA follows: TGTGCCAGCACCCCCCCTCGGGACAGGGGTTGGCGGACCGGGGAGCTGTTTTTT. Protein product: CASTPPRDRGWRTGELFF.

This chain links TRBV5-1 with TRBJ2-1, with 8 bases fitting TRBD2. This CDR3 has 15 residues. The junction had 8 bases not matched to a gene; V was cut back by 0 bases and J by 9 bases. CDR1 and CDR2 from the germline V gene are SGHRS and YFSETQ. CDR3 in amino acids: CASSLVIAGSPEQFF. CDR3 nucleotide sequence: TGCGCCAGCAGCTTGGTTATAGCGGGATCCCCTGAGCAGTTCTTC.

The rearrangement joins TRBV7-3 to TRBJ2-2; 7 bases match TRBD1. V lost 6 bases to trimming and J lost 1 base; unmatched junction nucleotides: 2. This CDR3 is 14 amino acids long. The germline CDR1 and CDR2 sequences are SGHTA and FQGTGA. CDR3 sequence: CASSQGVNTGELFF. The CDR3 coding sequence is TGTGCCAGCAGTCAGGGGGTGAACACCGGGGAGCTGTTTTTT.

This clonotype was counted only a few times. The gene calls are TRBV9 and TRBJ2-3; no reliable D call. V dropped 4 bases and J dropped 2 bases, with 14 bases sitting between them. The CDR3 has 15 residues. Per germline, CDR1 SGDLS and CDR2 YYNGEE. The CDR3: CASSSRPIYTDTQYF. CDR3 in DNA: TGTGCCAGCAGCTCGCGACCAATATACACAGATACGCAGTATTTT.

This clonotype was found many times. The chain recombines TRBV7-8 with TRBJ2-2; 12 bases fit TRBD1. This CDR3 contains 15 residues. CDR1 is SGHVS and CDR2 is FQNEAQ in the germline V gene. J gave up 7 bases and V 6 bases, and 6 bases lay outside the gene matches. Written as DNA, the CDR3 is TGTGCCAGCAGGTCAGGGACAGGGGGCCACGGGGAGCTGTTTTTT. Protein product: CASRSGTGGHGELFF.

The CDR3 reads CASSFRPGPNQPQHF. The CDR3 nucleotides are TGTGCCAGCAGTTTCCGACCGGGTCCCAATCAGCCCCAGCATTTT. The chain carries TRBV28 and TRBJ1-5; no firm D call. The V end was cut by 3 bases, the J end by 3 bases, with 12 bases between. This CDR3 region has 15 residues. Germline values: CDR1 MDHEN, CDR2 SYDVKM.

This clonotype was counted at least ten times. This chain links TRBV7-3 with TRBJ2-5, with unresolved D. Germline V gene lookup returns CDR1 SGHTA and CDR2 FQGTGA. V dropped 2 bases and J dropped 5 bases, with 18 bases sitting between them. The CDR3 contains 16 residues. Written as DNA, the CDR3 is TGTGCCAGCAGCTTATCGGGTTCGAACTACCTGGAGACCCAGTACTTC. Protein product: CASSLSGSNYLETQYF.

The chain couples TRBV12-3 or TRBV12-4 to TRBJ2-7; D might be TRBD2 (6 bases). The CDR3 has 14 residues. V lost 6 bases, J lost 9 bases, and 21 bases lay in between. CDR3 sequence: CASSDPGLGIPQYF. CDR3 sequence (DNA): TGTGCCAGCAGCGACCCGGGACTCGGGATCCCGCAGTACTTC.

This clonotype was detected a few times. The chain recombines TRBV7-6 with TRBJ2-2; 8 bases are a match to TRBD1. The germline V gene has CDR1 SGHVS and CDR2 FNYEAQ. This CDR3 comprises 15 residues. V lost 3 bases to trimming and J lost 2 bases; unmatched junction nucleotides: 2. CDR3 region: CASSFRGHNTGELFF. In DNA form, the CDR3 reads TGTGCCAGCAGCTTCAGGGGGCATAACACCGGGGAGCTGTTTTTT.

This clonotype was detected only a few times. The J gene is TRBJ2-1, the V gene TRBV7-2; 9 bases are shared with TRBD1. J was trimmed by 6 bases and V by 4 bases; bases with no gene match: 10. The CDR3 consists of 16 residues. Germline V lookup: CDR1 SGHTA, CDR2 FQGNSA. The CDR3 region has the DNA TGTGCCAGCAGCTCATCCATTTACAGGGGGCGCAATGAGCAGTTCTTC. It encodes CASSSSIYRGRNEQFF. Together with reference TRBV7-2 and TRBJ2-1, the CDR3 gives the full variable domain: GAGVSQSPSNKVTEKGKDVELRCDPISGHTALYWYRQSLGQGLEFLIYFQGNSAPDKSGLPSDRFSAERTGGSVSTLTIQRTQQEDSAVYLCASSSSIYRGRNEQFFGPGTRLTVL.